This note documents a single T cell receptor (beta chain) sequence. Libraries were prepared by immunoSEQ multiplex PCR; TCRdb keeps only in-frame clonotypes and omits some of them. This sample has a few hundred thousand clones; around 80% occur once, and the top ten carry less than 15%. This sample is drawn from a study of shared clonotypes between healthy human individuals. Donors, without exception, were Caucasian adults residing in Nashville, Tennessee. Germline V gene data show CDR1 as SGHRS and CDR2 as YFSETQ. The length of the CDR3 is 13 residues. V was clipped by 0 bases and J by 12 bases; unmatched bases: 3.

The chain uses TRBV5-1 and TRBJ2-1, with 10 bases lining up with TRBD1. The sequence derives from a woman between 40 and 50 years old in good health. Some clones in this sample may be carry-over from other donors' samples. The sequenced sample was PBMCs. In nucleotides, the CDR3 is TGCGCCAGCAGCTTGGTCGGGACAGGGGTGCAGTTCTTC. Amino acid sequence: CASSLVGTGVQFF.